This T cell receptor beta chain was sequenced in a study of human T cells and chemical hapten exposure. Findings and limits, study-wide: Significantly more large CDR3 similarity clusters were formed by expanded TCRs than by controls.

Trimming took off 6 bases at V and 0 bases at J, with 17 bases between the two ends. The CDR3 is 17 residues long. The V gene's germline CDR1 is MNHEY and CDR2 SMNVEV (reference sequence). Worth noting for this clonotype: Its target is unknown.

From the RACE reads, TCRdb called clonotypes with MiXCR, one entry per CDR3 protein. Among 300,000 to 450,000 distinct CDR3 sequences listed, 4.5% to 7% were seen once. Noted time point: pre-sensitization, week 0. Treatment reported: therapeutic diphenylcyclopropenone sensitization with weekly scalp DPC. Non-pregnant alopecia patients aged 18 to 70, suitable for DPC therapy. The sequences come from whole blood, collected in connection with sensitization to the hapten diphenylcyclopropenone (DPC). This clonotype was obtained from a woman aged 18-29 years with alopecia areata. Some clones in this sample may be carry-over from other donors' samples. The V call is TRBV27, the J call TRBJ1-4; D remains ambiguous. The CDR3 protein is CASSAGYFGATNEKLFF. In DNA, the CDR3 is TGTGCCAGCAGCGCCGGTTATTTTGGGGCAACTAATGAAAAACTGTTTTTT.